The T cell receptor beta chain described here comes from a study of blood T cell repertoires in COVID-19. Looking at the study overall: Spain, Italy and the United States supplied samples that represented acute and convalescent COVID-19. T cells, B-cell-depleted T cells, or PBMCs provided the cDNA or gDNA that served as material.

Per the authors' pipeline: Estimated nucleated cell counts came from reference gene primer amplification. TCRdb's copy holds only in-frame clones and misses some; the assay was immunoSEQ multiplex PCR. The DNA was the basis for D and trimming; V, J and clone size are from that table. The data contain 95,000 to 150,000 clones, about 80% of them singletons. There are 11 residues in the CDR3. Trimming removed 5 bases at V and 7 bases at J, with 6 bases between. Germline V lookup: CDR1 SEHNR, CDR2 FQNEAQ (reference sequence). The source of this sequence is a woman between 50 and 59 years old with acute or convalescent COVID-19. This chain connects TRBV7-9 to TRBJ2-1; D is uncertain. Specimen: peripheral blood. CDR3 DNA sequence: TGTGCCAGCAGCCTCGAGAATGAGCAGTTCTTC. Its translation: CASSLENEQFF.